This T cell receptor beta chain is drawn from a study of vaccination and CD4 T cells after COVID-19. Looking at the study overall: Two-dose vaccination with either BNT162b2 or mRNA-1273 was given to participants. Study-level results: Analysis of convalescent patients found that 304 of 307 vaccine-specific clones were spike mono-reactive. The cohort comprised relatively few convalescent patients, and no early post-infection timepoints were analyzed. The median SARS-CoV-2-reactive clonotype number increased from around 19 to 38, without statistical significance.

V dropped 4 bases and J dropped 2; count of bases not matched to a gene: 15. CDR3 size: 18 residues. Per germline, CDR1 MNHEY and CDR2 SVGEGT. This clonotype was detected a few times. Its antigen is unidentified. Each CDR3 protein gets one entry after TCRdb re-called the PCR reads with MiXCR. The repertoire holds tens of thousands of distinct CDR3 sequences, with over 40% as singletons. The receptor was derived from a human donor who had recovered from COVID-19. The sample here was CD4+ T cells from blood, taken before SARS-CoV-2 vaccination. The chain recombines TRBV6-2 or TRBV6-3 with TRBJ2-5; 8 bases match TRBD2. The CDR3 loop is CASSWASGRKEKQETQYF. Written as DNA, the CDR3 is TGTGCCAGCAGTTGGGCTAGCGGGCGGAAGGAGAAACAAGAGACCCAGTACTTC.